This T cell receptor beta chain was recovered during a study of T cell responses to AZD1222 COVID-19 vaccine. V was trimmed by 2 bases and J by 7 bases, leaving 11 bases between them. The CDR3 extends over 13 amino acids. A word on this clone: Its antigen remains unknown.

Measured with immunoSEQ multiplex PCR; TCRdb has only the in-frame clones, and not every one. The table includes about 79,000 clones, around 84% detected once. Study-wide points: Repertoires were obtained only post-peak T cell response. In a largely white British group with more females than males, clonal diversity was possibly underestimated. CD4 TCRs covered the whole spike, strongest at regions 160-218 and 743-854. Of the AZD1222 recipients, only 5 or 6 were seropositive at baseline.

V gene TRBV12-3 or TRBV12-4 combines with J gene TRBJ1-2; the D gene is possibly TRBD1 (5 bases). The clonotype originates from an adult in good health. The sample was peripheral blood, taken on day 0 of AZD1222 vaccination. CDR3 coding DNA: TGTGCCAGCAGTTTATCAGGGATCGGTGGCTACACCTTC. Amino acids: CASSLSGIGGYTF.